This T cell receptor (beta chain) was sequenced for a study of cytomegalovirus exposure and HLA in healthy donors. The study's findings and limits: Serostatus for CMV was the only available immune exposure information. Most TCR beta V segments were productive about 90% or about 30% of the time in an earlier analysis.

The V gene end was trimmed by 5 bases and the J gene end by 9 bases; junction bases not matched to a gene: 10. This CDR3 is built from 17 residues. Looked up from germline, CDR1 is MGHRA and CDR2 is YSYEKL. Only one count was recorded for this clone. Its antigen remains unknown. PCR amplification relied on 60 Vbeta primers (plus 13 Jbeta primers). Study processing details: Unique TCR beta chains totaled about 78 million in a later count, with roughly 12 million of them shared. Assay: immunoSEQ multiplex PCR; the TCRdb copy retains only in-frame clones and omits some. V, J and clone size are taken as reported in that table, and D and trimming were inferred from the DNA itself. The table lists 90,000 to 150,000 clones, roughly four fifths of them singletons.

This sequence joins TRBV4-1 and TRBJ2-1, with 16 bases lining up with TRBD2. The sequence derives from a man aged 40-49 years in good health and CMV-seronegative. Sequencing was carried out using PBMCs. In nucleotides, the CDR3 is TGCGCCAGCAGCTTTACCGGGACTAGCGGGGGGGCCGGTGAGCAGTTCTTC. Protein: CASSFTGTSGGAGEQFF.